Included here is one T cell receptor (beta chain) sequence, with context. The target of this receptor is not known. Per-base quality was not reported, and no clone a single base away is much larger than it. An Illumina MiSeq was used to sequence the TCRbeta libraries, yielding an average of roughly 41,000 productive templates per sample. TCRbeta CDR3 libraries were generated with the immunoSEQ assay using multiplex PCR amplification. The source study handled its data this way. Repertoire diversity was calculated as previously defined, with values near 0 taken to indicate extremely monoclonal samples. Drawn from immuneACCESS, this table holds only the in-frame rearrangements with V and J called that TCRdb kept. Clones are partly lost; checked studies trace under half to an unresolved V gene and leave the rest unexplained. The DNA was the basis for D and trimming; V, J and clone size are from that table. The sample has 17,000 or so clones on record, 80% to 95% of them singletons. Of the sample, just under 45% is held by the ten largest clones.

The sample originates from a study of STAT3 mutations in large granular lymphocyte leukemia (dated by TCRdb to the late 2010s). For the study in its entirety: Canonical activating STAT3 mutations were detected in roughly half of the longitudinally sequenced T-LGLL patients. One or more immunosuppressive therapy regimens were given to more than half of T-LGLL patients, and hematologic response was seen in about 40% of the treated patients. Serial deep sequencing of TCRbeta CDR3 and STAT3 was performed in patients with T-cell large granular lymphocyte leukemia to reconstruct clonal hierarchy and dynamics. About 19 representative T-LGLL cases were selected from an initial cohort of 200 to 250 LGL patients for longitudinal TCRbeta and STAT3 sequencing. As controls within the study, a couple of patients with natural killer LGL leukemia were also sequenced longitudinally. Patients were sequenced at around 4 time points on average, with the number of samplings per patient ranging from 2 to 8.

V and J are truncated by 1 base and 2 bases respectively, leaving an intervening sequence of 6 bases. Its CDR3 holds 14 amino acids, cysteine through phenylalanine. The DNA shown is the 42-base CDR3, in frame from base 1. The germline V gene sets CDR1 to SGHDN and CDR2 to FVKESK. DNA was extracted from blood mononuclear cells, with the same DNA used for both TCR and STAT3 sequencing. What the study reported, not specific to this receptor: Persisting codominant clonotypes in some patients meant a small but highly pathogenic clone may have been missed. TCR clonotype switching after therapy was seen in about 35% of the 18 patients, with all newly emerging clones being STAT3 wild type. Because no samples were available when a clone first appeared, clonal expansion was inferred from samplings taken at other points. Linking therapy response to changes in TCR clonal burden was complicated by variable intervals between samplings and by differing treatment regimens. Every T-LGLL patient showed at least one immunodominant TCRbeta clonotype, and about half showed multiple immunodominant subclonotypes. Several patients had a dominant TCR clone burden greater than the STAT3 mutant burden, which suggests that the STAT3 mutation arose secondarily within a clone that had already expanded.

Sample: peripheral blood mononuclear cells. This chain joins TRBV14 to TRBJ2-1; no D gene call is confident. This receptor was obtained from a man in his sixties with T-cell large granular lymphocyte leukemia. Some clones in this sample may be carry-over from other donors' samples. The age is the age at diagnosis. Read as DNA, the sequence is TGTGCCAGCAGCCAAGCACTTGCCTACAATGAGCAGTTCTTC. It is translated as CASSQALAYNEQFF.